This T cell receptor (beta chain) was captured in a study of cytomegalovirus exposure and HLA in healthy donors. With 0 bases clipped from V and 4 bases from J, the junction kept 10 bases outside the gene matches. Germline V gene data show CDR1 as GTSNPN and CDR2 as SVGIG (reference sequence). The CDR3 is made up of 16 amino acids. Study results and limitations: TCR beta sequences numbering around 15,000 were associated with HLA alleles at 0.05 false discovery rate in a later analysis. For most TCR beta V segments, an earlier analysis put the productive rate at about 90% or about 30% of the time.

In regard to this clone: Its antigen is currently unknown.

PCR involved 60 Vbeta and 13 Jbeta primers. Authors' data handling: In a later analysis, the count reached 80 million or so unique TCR beta chains, with roughly 9.9 million shared. Sequencing used immunoSEQ multiplex PCR; TCRdb keeps in-frame clones, though not all of them. V and J calls and clone size are as listed in that table; D and trimming were resolved from the DNA. In all, the sample yields roughly 50,000 clones. The sequenced sample consisted of PBMCs. The sequence derives from a man in his forties in good health and CMV-seropositive. V and J are TRBV30 and TRBJ1-2, with TRBD1 matching 8 bases. The CDR3 bases are TGTGCCTGGAGTGTGGCAGGGGGCCTTCTTGGCTATGGCTACACCTTC. Its translation: CAWSVAGGLLGYGYTF. Together with reference TRBV30 and TRBJ1-2, the CDR3 gives the full variable domain: SQTIHQWPATLVQPVGSPLSLECTVEGTSNPNLYWYRQAAGRGLQLLFYSVGIGQISSEVPQNLSASRPQDRQFILSSKKLLLSDSGFYLCAWSVAGGLLGYGYTFGSGTRLTVV.